This T cell receptor beta chain was observed in a study of a mutant IDH1 vaccine in newly diagnosed glioma. About the study: Patients were started on vaccination 4-6 weeks after radiotherapy alone, or with temozolomide cycles. Treated patients had a mean age of 40.4 years and a sex split that was roughly 60% male and about 40% female. Findings and limits, study-wide: Overall, around 93% of patients had vaccine-induced immune responses.

This clone has more than one count but fewer than ten. What it binds is unknown. Germline assignment: CDR1 LNHNV and CDR2 YYDKDF (reference sequence). This CDR3 spans 16 amino acids. Trimming removed 0 bases from V and 8 bases from J; junction bases left unmatched: 4. Described time point: week 47, end of study. Mutant IDH1 20-mer peptide, at 300 ug, made up each vaccine dose, with topical imiquimod. Sequencing used immunoSEQ multiplex PCR; TCRdb keeps in-frame clones, though not all of them. The sample contains tens of thousands of clones, almost 65% of which appear only once. The source is a man in his forties or fifties with glioma. Some clones in this sample may be carry-over from other donors' samples. The chain joins TRBV15 to TRBJ1-4, with 12 bases aligning to TRBD1. The sample consisted of peripheral blood mononuclear cells (PBMCs), taken from a glioma patient whose treatment included an IDH1 peptide vaccine. CDR3: CATSRDSGTGGEKLFF. For the CDR3, the DNA is TGTGCCACCAGCAGAGACTCCGGGACAGGGGGCGAAAAACTGTTTTTT. Combining the CDR3 with reference TRBV15 and TRBJ1-4 gives the whole variable domain DAMVIQNPRYQVTQFGKPVTLSCSQTLNHNVMYWYQQKSSQAPKLLFHYYDKDFNNEADTPDNFQSRRPNTSFCFLDIRSPGLGDTAMYLCATSRDSGTGGEKLFFGSGTQLSVL.